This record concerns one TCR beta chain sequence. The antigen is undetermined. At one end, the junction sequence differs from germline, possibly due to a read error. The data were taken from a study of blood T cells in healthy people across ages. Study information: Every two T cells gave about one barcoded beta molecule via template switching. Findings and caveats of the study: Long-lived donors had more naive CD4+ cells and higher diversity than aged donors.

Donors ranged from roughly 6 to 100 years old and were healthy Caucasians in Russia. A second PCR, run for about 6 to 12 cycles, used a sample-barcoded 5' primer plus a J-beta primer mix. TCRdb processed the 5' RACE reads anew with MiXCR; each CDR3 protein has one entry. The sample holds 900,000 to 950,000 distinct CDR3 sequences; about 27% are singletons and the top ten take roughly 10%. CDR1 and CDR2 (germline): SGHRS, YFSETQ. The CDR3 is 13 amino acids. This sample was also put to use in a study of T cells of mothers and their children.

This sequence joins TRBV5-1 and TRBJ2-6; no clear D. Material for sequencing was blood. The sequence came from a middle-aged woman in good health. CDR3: CVSTISGANVLTF. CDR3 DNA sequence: TGCGTCAGCACGATTTCGGGGGCCAACGTCCTGACTTTC.